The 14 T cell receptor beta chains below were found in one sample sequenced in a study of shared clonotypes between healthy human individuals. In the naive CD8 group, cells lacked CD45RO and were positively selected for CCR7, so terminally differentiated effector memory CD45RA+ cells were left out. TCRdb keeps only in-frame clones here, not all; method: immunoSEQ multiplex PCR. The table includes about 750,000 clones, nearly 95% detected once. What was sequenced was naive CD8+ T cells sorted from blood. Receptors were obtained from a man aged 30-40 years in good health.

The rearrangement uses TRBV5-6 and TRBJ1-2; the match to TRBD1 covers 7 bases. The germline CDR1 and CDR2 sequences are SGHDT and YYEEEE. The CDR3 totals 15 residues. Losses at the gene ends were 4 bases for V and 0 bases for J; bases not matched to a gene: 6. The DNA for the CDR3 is TGTGCCAGCAGCGGGGGACAGTTGACTAACTATGGCTACACCTTC. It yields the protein CASSGGQLTNYGYTF.

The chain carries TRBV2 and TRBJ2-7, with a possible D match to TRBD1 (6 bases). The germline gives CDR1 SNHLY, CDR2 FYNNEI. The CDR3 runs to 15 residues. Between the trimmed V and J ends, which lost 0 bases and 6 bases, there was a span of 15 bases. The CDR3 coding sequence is TGTGCCAGCAGTGAAGCTTGGTCAGGGGCACGCGAGCAGTACTTC. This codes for CASSEAWSGAREQYF.

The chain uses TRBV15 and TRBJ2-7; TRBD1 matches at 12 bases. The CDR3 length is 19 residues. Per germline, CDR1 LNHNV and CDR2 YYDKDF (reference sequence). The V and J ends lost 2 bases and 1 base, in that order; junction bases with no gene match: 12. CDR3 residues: CATSRTPGQGAALSYEQYF. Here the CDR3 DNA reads TGTGCCACCAGCAGAACCCCGGGACAGGGGGCTGCACTGTCCTACGAGCAGTACTTC.

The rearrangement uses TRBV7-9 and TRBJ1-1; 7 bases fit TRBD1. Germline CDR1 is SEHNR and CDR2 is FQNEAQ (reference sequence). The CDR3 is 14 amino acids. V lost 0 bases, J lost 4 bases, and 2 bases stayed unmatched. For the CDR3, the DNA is TGTGCCAGCAGCTTAGCGCACAGGGGCACTGAAGCTTTCTTT. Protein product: CASSLAHRGTEAFF.

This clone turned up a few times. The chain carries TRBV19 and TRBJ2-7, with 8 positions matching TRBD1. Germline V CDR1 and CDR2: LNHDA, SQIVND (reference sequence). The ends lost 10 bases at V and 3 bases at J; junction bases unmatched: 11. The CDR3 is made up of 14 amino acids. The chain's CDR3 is CATHPGTGIYEQYF. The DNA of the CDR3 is TGTGCCACTCATCCCGGGACAGGTATCTACGAGCAGTACTTC.

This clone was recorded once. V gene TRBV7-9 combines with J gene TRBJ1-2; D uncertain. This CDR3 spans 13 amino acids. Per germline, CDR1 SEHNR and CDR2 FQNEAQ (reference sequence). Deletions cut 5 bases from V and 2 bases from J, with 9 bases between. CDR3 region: CASSADKNYGYTF. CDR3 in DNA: TGTGCCAGCAGCGCCGACAAGAACTATGGCTACACCTTC. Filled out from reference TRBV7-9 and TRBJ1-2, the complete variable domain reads DTGVSQNPRHKITKRGQNVTFRCDPISEHNRLYWYRQTLGQGPEFLTYFQNEAQLEKSRLLSDRFSAERPKGSFSTLEIQRTEQGDSAMYLCASSADKNYGYTFGSGTRLTVV.

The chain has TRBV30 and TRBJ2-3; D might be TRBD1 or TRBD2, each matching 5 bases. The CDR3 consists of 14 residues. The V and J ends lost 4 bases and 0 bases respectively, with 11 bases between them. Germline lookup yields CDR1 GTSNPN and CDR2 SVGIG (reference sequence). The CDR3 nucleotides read TGTGCCTGGAATCAGGGAGTTAGCACAGATACGCAGTATTTT. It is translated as CAWNQGVSTDTQYF.

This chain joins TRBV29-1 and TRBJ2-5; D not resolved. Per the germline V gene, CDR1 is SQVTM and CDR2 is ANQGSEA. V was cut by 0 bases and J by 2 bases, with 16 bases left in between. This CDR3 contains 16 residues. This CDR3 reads CSVEDLVRMNQETQYF. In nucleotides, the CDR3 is TGCAGCGTTGAAGATTTGGTCAGGATGAATCAAGAGACCCAGTACTTC.

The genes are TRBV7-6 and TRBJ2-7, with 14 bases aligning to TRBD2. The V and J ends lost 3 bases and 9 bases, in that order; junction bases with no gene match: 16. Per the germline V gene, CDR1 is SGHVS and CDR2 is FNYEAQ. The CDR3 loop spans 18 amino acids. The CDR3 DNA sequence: TGTGCCAGCAGCTTTGCCCAGGAGGGACTAGCGGGAGTATCAGGGCAGTACTTC. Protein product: CASSFAQEGLAGVSGQYF.

CDR3 protein: CASRRTGTGIYEQYF. The CDR3 DNA sequence: TGTGCCAGCAGACGGACCGGGACAGGGATTTACGAGCAGTACTTC. The chain combines TRBV14 with TRBJ2-7; TRBD1 aligns across 9 bases. The germline gives CDR1 SGHDN, CDR2 FVKESK. V dropped 6 bases and J dropped 4; count of bases not matched to a gene: 10. This CDR3 contains 15 residues.

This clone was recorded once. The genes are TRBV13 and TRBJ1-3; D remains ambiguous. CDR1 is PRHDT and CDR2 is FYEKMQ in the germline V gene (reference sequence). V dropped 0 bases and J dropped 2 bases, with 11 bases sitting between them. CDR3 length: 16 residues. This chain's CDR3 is CASSLGGVVTGNTIYF. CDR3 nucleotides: TGTGCCAGCAGCTTAGGCGGGGTAGTGACTGGAAACACCATATATTTT.

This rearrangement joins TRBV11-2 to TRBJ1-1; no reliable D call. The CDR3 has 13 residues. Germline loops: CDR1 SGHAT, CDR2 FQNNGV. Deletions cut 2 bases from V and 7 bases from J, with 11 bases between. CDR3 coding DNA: TGTGCCAGCAGCTTAACCCAGTTCCTTGAAGCTTTCTTT. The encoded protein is CASSLTQFLEAFF. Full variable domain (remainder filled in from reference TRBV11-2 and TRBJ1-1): EAGVAQSPRYKIIEKRQSVAFWCNPISGHATLYWYQQILGQGPKLLIQFQNNGVVDDSQLPKDRFSAERLKGVDSTLKIQPAKLEDSAVYLCASSLTQFLEAFFGQGTRLTVV.

Written as DNA, the CDR3 is TGTGCCAGCAGCTTAGTAAGCCTGAGTGGCTACACCTTC. It yields the protein CASSLVSLSGYTF. The gene calls are TRBV11-2 and TRBJ1-2; the D is unclear. This CDR3 has 13 amino acids. The V end was cut by 1 base, the J end by 7 bases, with 10 bases between. In germline, CDR1 is SGHAT, CDR2 FQNNGV.

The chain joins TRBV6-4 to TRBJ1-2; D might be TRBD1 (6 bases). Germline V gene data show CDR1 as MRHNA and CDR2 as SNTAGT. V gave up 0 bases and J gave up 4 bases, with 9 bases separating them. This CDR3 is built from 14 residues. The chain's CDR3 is CASSDSQTGYGYTF. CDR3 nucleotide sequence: TGTGCCAGCAGTGACTCTCAGACAGGCTATGGCTACACCTTC.